Below are 13 T cell receptor beta chains sequenced from a single sample in a study of Ad26.COV2.S vaccination and SARS-CoV-2 variants. Specified treatment: about 20 received Ad26.COV2.S at low or high dose, single or two shots; a few received placebo; per-sample allocation not given. Sampling took place 63 days after the first vaccine or placebo injection. Some clones are missing from TCRdb's copy, which holds only in-frame ones; the method was immunoSEQ multiplex PCR. This table holds 400,000 to 450,000 clones, around 90% found once. Here the sequenced sample was peripheral blood, taken in a trial of Ad26.COV2.S vaccine versus placebo. The receptors were gathered from a person between 18 and 60 years old who received the Ad26.COV2.S COVID-19 vaccine or a placebo.

This clone was counted once. The chain links TRBV21-1 to TRBJ2-6; the table calls TRBD2, which could not be checked here. TRBV21-1 is a documented pseudogene. This CDR3 is built from 21 residues. CDR3 bases: TGTGCCAGCAGATCCAAGGTTGCCACGGGAGGGCCTAGCCCTGGGGCCAACGTCCTGACTTTC. It translates to CASRSKVATGGPSPGANVLTF.

This rearrangement joins TRBV6-1 to TRBJ1-6, with no clear D. Germline CDR1 MNHNS, CDR2 SASEGT. CDR3 length equals 14 residues. V was cut by 0 bases and J by 5 bases, with 5 bases left in between. The CDR3 DNA reads TGTGCCAGCAGTGAAGCAGGAGATAATTCACCCCTCCACTTT. The encoded protein is CASSEAGDNSPLHF.

V gene TRBV7-2 combines with J gene TRBJ1-5; D remains unclear. The V end was cut by 0 bases, the J end by 7 bases, with 10 bases between. Per the germline V gene, CDR1 is SGHTA and CDR2 is FQGNSA. The CDR3 sequence is 14 residues long. CDR3 in amino acids: CASSLAPYDQPQHF. The CDR3 region has the DNA TGTGCCAGCAGCTTAGCGCCGTATGACCAGCCCCAGCATTTT.

The chain uses TRBV3-1 (or the pseudogene TRBV3-2) and TRBJ2-3; tentatively, D is TRBD1 (5 bases). CDR3 length equals 15 residues. CDR1 LGHDT and CDR2 YNNKEL come from the germline V gene (reference sequence). V was clipped by 4 bases and J by 2 bases, with 13 bases between them. The CDR3 loop is CASSLRQTSTDTQYF. CDR3 in DNA: TGTGCCAGCAGCCTTAGACAGACCTCCACAGATACGCAGTATTTT.

This clone was counted ten times or more. The rearrangement uses TRBV10-2 and TRBJ2-7, with TRBD2 as a possible D gene (5 bases). From germline, CDR1 is WSHSY and CDR2 SAAADI. The V and J ends lost 9 bases and 3 bases respectively, with 18 bases between them. The CDR3 totals 14 residues. The CDR3 region is CASQAGGSYYEQYF. The CDR3 nucleotides read TGCGCCAGTCAGGCGGGTGGCTCTTACTACGAGCAGTACTTC.

V and J are TRBV27 and TRBJ2-3, with 11 bases aligning to TRBD2. V shed 4 bases and J 8 bases; nucleotides not matched to a gene: 11. The germline gives CDR1 MNHEY, CDR2 SMNVEV (reference sequence). The CDR3 is 16 residues long. The CDR3 region is CASSSRLAGRDGTQYF. In DNA form, the CDR3 reads TGTGCCAGCAGTTCCCGACTAGCGGGAAGGGATGGTACGCAGTATTTT.

This chain links TRBV5-8 with TRBJ2-7; the D is unclear. The ends were cut back, 5 bases at V and 1 base at J, with 4 bases in the middle. The CDR3 consists of 11 residues. CDR1 is SGHTS and CDR2 is YDEGEE in the germline V gene. CDR3 protein: CASRDSYEQYF. The CDR3 DNA reads as TGTGCCAGCAGGGATTCCTACGAGCAGTACTTC.

This chain connects TRBV18 to TRBJ1-5, with 7 bases lining up with TRBD1. CDR3 size: 15 residues. J gave up 2 bases and V 1 base, and 2 bases lay outside the gene matches. Germline CDR1 reads KGHSH; CDR2 reads LQKENI. Here the CDR3 DNA reads TGTGCCAGCTCACCACGGACAGGTGGCAATCAGCCCCAGCATTTT. This sequence encodes CASSPRTGGNQPQHF.

The chain couples TRBV24-1 to TRBJ2-1, with 14 nucleotides matching TRBD2. Germline loops: CDR1 KGHDR, CDR2 SFDVKD. V gave up 3 bases and J gave up 9 bases; unmatched junction bases: 6. The CDR3 covers 16 residues. The DNA for the CDR3 is TGTGCCACCAGTGATGGGACTAGCGGGAGATGGGGTGAGCAGTTCTTC. Translation gives CATSDGTSGRWGEQFF.

The chain employs TRBV10-3 and TRBJ2-3; 13 nucleotides align to TRBD2. Trimming cost V 4 bases and J 2 bases; bases outside gene matches: 15. CDR1 and CDR2 (germline): ENHRY, SYGVKD. This CDR3 region has 20 residues. The CDR3 sequence is CAISGVGLAGSGGTTDTQYF. Written as DNA, the CDR3 is TGTGCCATCAGTGGCGTGGGACTAGCGGGGTCGGGGGGGACCACAGATACGCAGTATTTT.

This chain uses TRBV6-4 with TRBJ2-3; TRBD2 aligns across 7 bases. Germline lookup yields CDR1 MRHNA and CDR2 SNTAGT. V dropped 5 bases and J dropped 14; count of bases not matched to a gene: 19. CDR3 size: 15 residues. CDR3 sequence reads: CASSPPVGGGPSLYF. In DNA, the CDR3 is TGTGCCAGCAGTCCCCCCGTTGGGGGAGGGCCTTCGTTGTATTTT.

The chain combines TRBV11-2 with TRBJ2-5; TRBD2 agrees at 7 bases. V lost 0 bases to trimming and J lost 5 bases; unmatched junction nucleotides: 3. CDR1 is SGHAT, CDR2 FQNNGV, per germline. This CDR3 is built from 14 residues. CDR3: CASSLETSLETQYF. In DNA, the CDR3 is TGTGCCAGCAGCTTAGAGACTAGCCTGGAGACCCAGTACTTC.

The chain is built from TRBV5-5 and TRBJ1-4; D perhaps matches TRBD1 (5 bases). The CDR3 is made up of 14 amino acids. Germline V CDR1 and CDR2: SGHKS, YYEKEE (reference sequence). V gave up 0 bases and J gave up 7 bases, with 10 bases separating them. The DNA for the CDR3 is TGTGCCAGCAGCTTGGTAGGGGCGCGTGAAAAACTGTTTTTT. Protein product: CASSLVGAREKLFF.